The 21 T cell receptor beta chains presented below share a single source sample, sequenced in a study of T-cell memory formation after mild COVID-19. TCRdb reprocessed the 5' RACE reads via MiXCR and lists one record per CDR3 protein. The table includes about 150,000 distinct CDR3 sequences, 15% to 20% detected once. The specimen was PBMCs or a T cell subset sorted from them (not recorded which). The receptors stem from an adult woman who had mild COVID-19 (a few samples of this study predate the infection). Cell type and time point are not known.

The rearrangement uses TRBV11-3 and TRBJ1-2; D possibly corresponds to TRBD1 (5 bases). The CDR3 contains 13 residues. Looked up from germline, CDR1 is SGHNT and CDR2 is YENEEA. Trimming took off 5 bases at V and 0 bases at J, with 7 bases between the two ends. The CDR3, as DNA: TGTGCCAGCAGCACCAGGGCTAACTATGGCTACACCTTC. Translation: CASSTRANYGYTF.

This clonotype was seen many times. The V and J genes are TRBV20-1 and TRBJ2-3, with 11 bases that match TRBD2. Germline V CDR1 and CDR2: DFQATT, SNEGSKA (reference sequence). This CDR3 spans 16 amino acids. V dropped 3 bases and J dropped 1; count of bases not matched to a gene: 6. DNA for the CDR3: TGCAGTGCTAGGTCGCCGGGACTAGCGGGCACAGATACGCAGTATTTT. Encoded protein: CSARSPGLAGTDTQYF.

This chain's CDR3 is CSARDVGHNTGELFF. CDR3 nucleotides: TGCAGTGCTAGAGATGTCGGACACAACACCGGGGAGCTGTTTTTT. The V call is TRBV20-1, the J call TRBJ2-2; TRBD1 is a possible D gene (5 bases). This CDR3 region has 15 residues. Germline lookup yields CDR1 DFQATT and CDR2 SNEGSKA (reference sequence). The ends were cut back, 0 bases at V and 2 bases at J, with 10 bases in the middle.

This clonotype was detected a few times. The chain is built from TRBV7-2 and TRBJ2-1, with a weak D call TRBD1 (6 bases). Trimming left V 4 bases short and J 7 bases short, with 8 bases between. The germline CDR1 and CDR2 sequences are SGHTA and FQGNSA. The CDR3 covers 12 residues. In DNA form, the CDR3 reads TGTGCCAGCAGCTCACAGGGAAATGAGCAGTTCTTC. Translation gives CASSSQGNEQFF.

This clonotype was counted at least ten times. The chain carries TRBV6-7 and TRBJ2-1; D is unclear. TRBV6-7 is marked as an open reading frame, function uncertain. This CDR3 spans 17 amino acids. With 6 bases removed from V and 1 base from J, the gap between germline ends came to 19 bases. The CDR3 DNA sequence: TGTGCCAGCAGGATGAGTTACGTAAGGGCGTCCTACAATGAGCAGTTCTTC. It specifies CASRMSYVRASYNEQFF.

A few counts support this clonotype. The chain is built from TRBV12-3 or TRBV12-4 and TRBJ2-5, with D possibly TRBD1 on 6 matching bases. The V end lost 6 bases, the J end lost 1 base, and 12 bases lay between the germline ends. The CDR3 extends over 14 amino acids. In DNA form, the CDR3 reads TGTGCCAGCAGCCAGGGGCAGGTCCAAGAGACCCAGTACTTC. It is translated as CASSQGQVQETQYF.

This clonotype was seen more than once but under ten times. The rearrangement joins TRBV7-9 to TRBJ1-1, with TRBD1 matching 10 bases. This CDR3 comprises 18 residues. The J segment lost 1 base and the V segment lost 2 bases, leaving 10 bases of the junction unmatched. Germline-derived CDR1 and CDR2 are SEHNR and FQNEAQ (reference sequence). The CDR3 sequence is CASSLLGQGRTRNTEAFF. The CDR3 coding sequence is TGTGCCAGCAGCTTATTGGGACAGGGGAGAACGAGGAACACTGAAGCTTTCTTT.

This clonotype was detected only a few times. This chain links TRBV5-5 with TRBJ2-7; TRBD2 might be the D (6 bases). This CDR3 contains 16 residues. V was pared by 4 bases and J by 3 bases, with 20 bases between. Germline CDR1 is SGHKS and CDR2 is YYEKEE (reference sequence). The CDR3 region is CASSPAFWRGSYEQYF. In DNA, the CDR3 is TGTGCCAGCAGCCCTGCTTTTTGGCGGGGAAGCTACGAGCAGTACTTC.

In this sample, this clonotype turned up a few times. The V and J genes are TRBV4-3 and TRBJ2-7; tentatively, D is TRBD1 (6 bases). CDR1 is LGHNA, CDR2 YSLEER, per germline. The CDR3 totals 16 residues. The V gene lost 3 bases and the J gene lost 0 bases, with 15 bases spanning the gap. The DNA for the CDR3 is TGCGCCAGCAGCCAGGGGGCTAACGGGATCTCCTACGAGCAGTACTTC. Its protein is CASSQGANGISYEQYF.

The genes are TRBV6-4 and TRBJ2-3, with TRBD2 matching 8 bases. V lost 3 bases, J lost 2 bases, and 1 base stayed unmatched. The V gene's germline CDR1 is MRHNA and CDR2 SNTAGT. This CDR3 has 14 residues. The CDR3 loop reads CASSEAGATDTQYF. CDR3 coding DNA: TGTGCCAGCAGTGAAGCGGGGGCCACAGATACGCAGTATTTT.

This clonotype was detected a few times. V gene TRBV10-3 combines with J gene TRBJ2-6; D perhaps matches TRBD1 (7 bases). Germline lookup yields CDR1 ENHRY and CDR2 SYGVKD. The germline V and J ends were trimmed by 4 bases and 2 bases, with 15 bases remaining between them. CDR3 length: 17 amino acids. In DNA, the CDR3 is TGTGCCATCAGTGGGAGGGGGCTCCAGGCTGGGGCCAACGTCCTGACTTTC. It yields the protein CAISGRGLQAGANVLTF.

This clonotype was seen only a few times. V usage is TRBV7-2 and J usage is TRBJ2-5; no definite D call. CDR1 SGHTA and CDR2 FQGNSA come from the germline V gene. This CDR3 has 14 residues. V lost 1 base to trimming and J lost 1 base, with 7 bases between them. DNA for the CDR3: TGTGCCAGCAGCTTAGACCAGAGCCAAGAGACCCAGTACTTC. This gives the protein CASSLDQSQETQYF.

For the CDR3, the DNA is TGTGCCAGCAGTTCCGCGTCGGATACGCAGTATTTT. It is translated as CASSSASDTQYF. This sequence joins TRBV6-6 and TRBJ2-3, with D hard to call. Trimming removed 4 bases from V and 6 bases from J, with 8 bases in between. The CDR3 extends over 12 amino acids. CDR1 is MNHNY and CDR2 is SVGAGI in the germline V gene (reference sequence).

This sequence joins TRBV15 and TRBJ2-3; TRBD2 matches 8 bases. V shed 1 base, J shed 4 bases, and the junction held 7 bases outside the gene matches. The CDR3 is made up of 16 amino acids. CDR1 is LNHNV and CDR2 is YYDKDF in the germline V gene (reference sequence). As DNA, the CDR3 is TGTGCCACCAGCAGAGTAGGTGGACTAGCCTCAGATACGCAGTATTTT. Encoded protein: CATSRVGGLASDTQYF.

The chain couples TRBV10-3 to TRBJ2-1; 9 nucleotides match TRBD2. V dropped 4 bases and J dropped 5; count of bases not matched to a gene: 9. Germline assignment: CDR1 ENHRY and CDR2 SYGVKD. This CDR3 is built from 16 residues. CDR3 residues: CAISGPSGRLNNEQFF. The CDR3 DNA reads TGTGCCATCAGTGGGCCCAGCGGGAGGCTGAACAATGAGCAGTTCTTC.

CDR3 bases: TGCGCCAGCAGCTTAAGGCTAGGGCAAGAGACCCAGTACTTC. Its protein is CASSLRLGQETQYF. The V gene is TRBV5-1, the J gene TRBJ2-5; D is uncertain. V was clipped by 2 bases and J by 2 bases, with 10 bases between them. CDR1 is SGHRS, CDR2 YFSETQ, per germline. CDR3 length: 14 residues.

The chain recombines TRBV6-2 or TRBV6-3 with TRBJ2-1; D call uncertain. The CDR3 runs to 11 residues. Germline loops: CDR1 MNHEY, CDR2 SVGEGT. Trimming removed 5 bases from V and 12 bases from J, with 11 bases in between. As DNA, the CDR3 is TGTGCCAGCAGTCCTGGACGGGTGCAGTTCTTC. It specifies CASSPGRVQFF.

The CDR3 DNA reads as TGTGCCAGCAGCATGGGACAGGGGGTGGACGAGCAGTACTTC. Its translation is CASSMGQGVDEQYF. The rearrangement joins TRBV7-9 to TRBJ2-7; 11 nucleotides align to TRBD1. V dropped 5 bases and J dropped 5; count of bases not matched to a gene: 5. The V gene's germline CDR1 is SEHNR and CDR2 FQNEAQ (reference sequence). The CDR3 spans 14 residues.

V and J are TRBV7-9 and TRBJ2-3; 13 positions agree with TRBD2. Germline CDR1 and CDR2: SEHNR and FQNEAQ (reference sequence). CDR3 length: 16 amino acids. With 5 bases clipped from V and 7 bases from J, the junction kept 9 bases outside the gene matches. CDR3 residues: CASSETSGGPLHTQYF. In nucleotides, the CDR3 is TGTGCCAGCAGCGAGACTAGCGGGGGGCCTTTACATACGCAGTATTTT.

The chain recombines TRBV10-3 with TRBJ2-1; D is uncertain. The germline V gene has CDR1 ENHRY and CDR2 SYGVKD. The length of the CDR3 is 16 residues. Trimming removed 2 bases at V and 0 bases at J, with 11 bases between. The DNA of the CDR3 is TGTGCCATCAGTGAGACCCAATTAGGCTCCTACAATGAGCAGTTCTTC. Protein sequence: CAISETQLGSYNEQFF.

This clonotype appeared a few times. V gene TRBV7-9 combines with J gene TRBJ2-7; no clear D. CDR3 length: 16 residues. Per the germline V gene, CDR1 is SEHNR and CDR2 is FQNEAQ (reference sequence). Trimming stripped 0 bases from V and 0 bases from J, with 12 bases between. The CDR3: CASSLAMSGSSYEQYF. As DNA, the CDR3 is TGTGCCAGCAGCTTAGCGATGAGTGGAAGCTCCTACGAGCAGTACTTC.